The T cell receptor beta chain under discussion was sequenced for a study of molecular identifiers for immune sequencing clone quantification. This clonotype was recorded a few times. A single record per CDR3 protein comes from TCRdb applying MiXCR to the PCR reads. This table holds 85,000 to 130,000 distinct CDR3 sequences, over 30% found once. The CDR3 sequence is 16 residues long. Germline CDR1 and CDR2: MDHEN and SYDVKM. V dropped 2 bases and J dropped 0 bases, with 11 bases sitting between them. The rearrangement joins TRBV28 to TRBJ2-1, with D perhaps TRBD2 (5 bases). This TCR came from a human donor in good health. Some libraries in this study had Jurkat cell RNA spiked in. The specimen sequenced was naive CD8+ T cells from blood, with Jurkat cell RNA spiked in. Subset: FACS-sorted CD8+CD4-CCR7+CD45RA+ naive T cells. The CDR3 is CASSLIRGSSYNEQFF. In DNA, the CDR3 is TGTGCCAGCAGTTTAATTCGGGGTAGCTCCTACAATGAGCAGTTCTTC.